The entry below describes one T cell receptor (beta chain). Partitioning of CD4+ cells yielded a CD45RA+ naive subset and a CD45RA-negative memory subset. CDR3 length equals 16 residues. Looked up from germline, CDR1 is SGHAT and CDR2 is FQNNGV. The junction had 9 bases not matched to a gene; V was cut back by 2 bases and J by 2 bases. Replicate sorted-subset PCRs were loaded with approximately 190 ng DNA, about 30,000 T cell genomes. Using immunoSEQ multiplex PCR, the repertoire was profiled, and TCRdb retains in-frame clones only, with some absent. The sample holds over a million clones; roughly 96% are singletons and the top ten take approximately 1.2%. The data stem from a study of shared clonotypes between healthy human individuals. Across the study: Donors, aged 18 to 49, were a couple of women and a few men. Donors had three CD4 naive, three CD4 memory, two CD8 naive and one CD8 memory plate apiece.

The sequence was collected from a man aged 25 to 40 in good health. The chain recombines TRBV11-2 with TRBJ2-7; 7 bases line up with TRBD2. Sequenced: naive CD4+ T cells sorted from blood. Subset denoted: CD45RA+ positively selected. CDR3 in amino acids: CASSLRVASGPYEQYF. The CDR3 DNA is TGTGCCAGCAGCTTAAGGGTCGCTAGCGGTCCCTACGAGCAGTACTTC.